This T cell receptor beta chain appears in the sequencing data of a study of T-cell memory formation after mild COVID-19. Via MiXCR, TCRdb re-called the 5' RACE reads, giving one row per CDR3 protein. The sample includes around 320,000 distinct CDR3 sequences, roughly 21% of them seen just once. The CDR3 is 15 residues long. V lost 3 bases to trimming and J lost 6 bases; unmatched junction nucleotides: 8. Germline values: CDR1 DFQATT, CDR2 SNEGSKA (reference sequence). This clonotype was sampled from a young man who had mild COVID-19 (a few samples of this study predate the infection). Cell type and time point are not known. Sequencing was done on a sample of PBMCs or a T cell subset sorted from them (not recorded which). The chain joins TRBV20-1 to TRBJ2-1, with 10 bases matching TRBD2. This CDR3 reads CSASGVAGGINEQFF. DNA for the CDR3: TGCAGTGCTAGTGGGGTAGCGGGGGGAATCAATGAGCAGTTCTTC.